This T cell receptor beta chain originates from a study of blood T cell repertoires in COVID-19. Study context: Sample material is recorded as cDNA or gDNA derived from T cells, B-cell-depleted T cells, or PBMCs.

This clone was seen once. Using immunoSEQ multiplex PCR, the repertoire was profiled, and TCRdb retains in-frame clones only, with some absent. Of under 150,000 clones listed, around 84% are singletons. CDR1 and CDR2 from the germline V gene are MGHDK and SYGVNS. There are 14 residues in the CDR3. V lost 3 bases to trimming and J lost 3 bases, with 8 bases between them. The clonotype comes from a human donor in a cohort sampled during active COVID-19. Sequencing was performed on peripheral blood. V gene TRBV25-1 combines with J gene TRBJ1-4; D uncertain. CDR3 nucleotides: TGTGCCAGCAGTGACCTCCGGGCTAATGAAAAACTGTTTTTT. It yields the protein CASSDLRANEKLFF.